The clone carrying this TCR beta chain was detected once. It was at deep level that the assay was run. Replicate PCRs for unsorted PBMC used 300 ng DNA (approximately 30,000 T cell genomes). Researchers sequenced unsorted PBMC DNA using ten immunoSEQ deep assay plates. Some clones are missing from TCRdb's copy, which holds only in-frame ones; the method was immunoSEQ multiplex PCR. The data hold about 490,000 clones, with around 80% observed a single time. This sample is part of a study of shared clonotypes between healthy human individuals. J was trimmed by 6 bases and V by 2 bases; bases with no gene match: 8. The CDR3 contains 15 residues. Germline CDR1 SGHDT, CDR2 YYEEEE.

The sample comprised PBMCs. The clonotype comes from a woman aged 40 to 50 in good health. Some clones in this sample may be carry-over from other donors' samples. The chain recombines TRBV5-6 with TRBJ2-7, with 10 bases fitting TRBD2. CDR3 nucleotide sequence: TGTGCCAGCAGCTTCGGGACTAGCGCTCTATCCGAGCAGTACTTC. It codes for CASSFGTSALSEQYF. The variable domain in full, with the rest retrieved from reference TRBV5-6 and TRBJ2-7, is DAGVTQSPTHLIKTRGQQVTLRCSPKSGHDTVSWYQQALGQGPQFIFQYYEEEERQRGNFPDRFSGHQFPNYSSELNVNALLLGDSALYLCASSFGTSALSEQYFGPGTRLTVT.